This T cell receptor (beta chain) was sequenced in a study of blood T cell repertoires in COVID-19. Overall study context: In each case, the material was cDNA or gDNA derived from T cells, B-cell-depleted T cells, or PBMCs.

The method was immunoSEQ multiplex PCR; TCRdb's version includes in-frame clones alone and lacks a portion of them. The sample records 70,000 or so clones, about four fifths being singletons. The CDR3 length is 15 residues. Trimming removed 6 bases from V and 0 bases from J, with 13 bases in between. Germline lookup yields CDR1 KGHSH and CDR2 LQKENI. What was sequenced was peripheral blood. This rearrangement joins TRBV18 to TRBJ2-3, with D maybe TRBD1 (6 bases). The sequence derives from a human donor in a cohort sampled during active COVID-19. The DNA for the CDR3 is TGTGCCAGCTCCCAGGACAGACAAAGCACAGATACGCAGTATTTT. Protein: CASSQDRQSTDTQYF. Full variable domain (outside the CDR3, taken from reference TRBV18 and TRBJ2-3): NAGVMQNPRHLVRRRGQEARLRCSPMKGHSHVYWYRQLPEEGLKFMVYLQKENIIDESGMPKERFSAEFPKEGPSILRIQQVVRGDSAAYFCASSQDRQSTDTQYFGPGTRLTVL.